The present T cell receptor (beta chain) was sequenced within a study of blood T cell repertoires in COVID-19. Using immunoSEQ multiplex PCR, the repertoire was profiled, and TCRdb retains in-frame clones only, with some absent. The table lists roughly 20,000 clones, around 77% of them singletons, with around a sixth in the top ten. CDR3 length: 13 residues. The J segment lost 4 bases and the V segment lost 5 bases, leaving 4 bases of the junction unmatched. The V gene's germline CDR1 is LNHDA and CDR2 SQIVND (reference sequence). The sample taken for sequencing was peripheral blood. The V and J genes are TRBV19 and TRBJ1-2; 7 bases are shared with TRBD1. The TCR was taken from a man aged 70-80 years with COVID-19, enrolled during active disease. DNA of the CDR3: TGTGCCAGTAGTCACAGGGGCTCCTATGGCTACACCTTC. It translates to CASSHRGSYGYTF. Combining the CDR3 with reference TRBV19 and TRBJ1-2 gives the whole variable domain DGGITQSPKYLFRKEGQNVTLSCEQNLNHDAMYWYRQDPGQGLRLIYYSQIVNDFQKGDIAEGYSVSREKKESFPLTVTSAQKNPTAFYLCASSHRGSYGYTFGSGTRLTVV.